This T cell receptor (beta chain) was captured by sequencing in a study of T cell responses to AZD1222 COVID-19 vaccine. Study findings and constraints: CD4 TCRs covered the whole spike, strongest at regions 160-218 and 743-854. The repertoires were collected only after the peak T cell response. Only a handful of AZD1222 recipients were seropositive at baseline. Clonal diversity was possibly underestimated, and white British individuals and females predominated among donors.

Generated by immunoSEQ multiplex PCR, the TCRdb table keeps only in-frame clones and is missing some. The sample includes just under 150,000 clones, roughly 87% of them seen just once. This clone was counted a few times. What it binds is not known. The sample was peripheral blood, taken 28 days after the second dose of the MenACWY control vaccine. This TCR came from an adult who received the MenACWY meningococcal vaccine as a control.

In DNA, the CDR3 is TGTGCCACCTCACTAGCGGGATCAGATACGCAGTATTTT. It specifies CATSLAGSDTQYF. The V call is TRBV19, the J call TRBJ2-3; 10 bases line up with TRBD2. The CDR3 has 13 residues. CDR1 is LNHDA and CDR2 is SQIVND in the germline V gene (reference sequence). V lost 10 bases, J lost 4 bases, and 5 bases stayed unmatched.